This note documents a single TCR beta chain sequence. V was pared by 2 bases and J by 7 bases, with 6 bases between. The germline V gene encodes CDR1 MNHEY and CDR2 SMNVEV (reference sequence). The CDR3 runs to 13 residues. This entry is derived from a study of T cell responses to AZD1222 COVID-19 vaccine. Libraries were prepared by immunoSEQ multiplex PCR; TCRdb keeps only in-frame clonotypes and omits some of them. This table holds around 150,000 clones. Source material: peripheral blood. This TCR was sampled from an adult in good health. V usage is TRBV27 and J usage is TRBJ2-6; D is undetermined. The CDR3 sequence: CASSLGVANVLTF. Here the CDR3 DNA reads TGTGCCAGCAGTTTAGGGGTAGCCAACGTCCTGACTTTC. Full variable domain (rest looked up from reference TRBV27 and TRBJ2-6): EAQVTQNPRYLITVTGKKLTVTCSQNMNHEYMSWYRQDPGLGLRQIYYSMNVEVTDKGDVPEGYKVSRKEKRNFPLILESPSPNQTSLYFCASSLGVANVLTFGAGSRLTVL.